The 24 T cell receptor beta chains reported below all come from one sample, sequenced in a study of control samples from healthy donors and cancer patients. The protocol was immunoSEQ multiplex PCR, while the TCRdb copy is restricted to in-frame clones and leaves out a portion. Of 40,000 to 55,000 clones in the sample, more than 65% are singletons; the top ten hold roughly 15%. Specimen: formalin-fixed, paraffin-embedded tissue. These receptors were collected from a male donor with melanoma.

The chain employs TRBV7-8 and TRBJ2-1, with TRBD2 matching over 7 bases. CDR3 length equals 16 residues. Trimming cost V 5 bases and J 2 bases; bases outside gene matches: 9. The germline gives CDR1 SGHVS, CDR2 FQNEAQ. This CDR3 is CASSPSPAGPYNEQFF. The CDR3 nucleotides read TGTGCCAGCAGCCCTAGCCCAGCGGGGCCCTACAATGAGCAGTTCTTC.

The gene calls are TRBV12-3 or TRBV12-4 and TRBJ1-5; D is ambiguous. V was cut by 7 bases and J by 4 bases, with 8 bases left in between. The CDR3 contains 12 residues. CDR3 nucleotides: TGTGCCAGCACCCGATTGAATCAGCCCCAGCATTTT. Translating it yields CASTRLNQPQHF.

Only one count was recorded for this clone. The chain recombines TRBV7-9 with TRBJ2-5, with a tentative D call TRBD2 (5 bases). This CDR3 spans 15 amino acids. Germline-derived CDR1 and CDR2 are SEHNR and FQNEAQ (reference sequence). V gave up 0 bases and J gave up 5 bases, with 13 bases separating them. The CDR3 region has the DNA TGTGCCAGCAGCTTAGCTGAGGGAAGAGGGGAGACCCAGTACTTC. The encoded protein is CASSLAEGRGETQYF.

J is TRBJ1-2 and V is TRBV6-5; D may be TRBD1 (5 bases). CDR1 is MNHEY, CDR2 SVGAGI, per germline. The length of the CDR3 is 14 residues. Trimming cost V 2 bases and J 5 bases, with 12 bases left between them. This CDR3 is CASSYGGLPYGYTF. In nucleotides, the CDR3 is TGTGCCAGCAGTTACGGGGGACTCCCATATGGCTACACCTTC.

In its sample, this clone was seen many times. The rearrangement links TRBV6-5 to TRBJ2-7, with TRBD1 matching 7 bases. Germline values: CDR1 MNHEY, CDR2 SVGAGI. With 2 bases clipped from V and 0 bases from J, the junction kept 4 bases outside the gene matches. This CDR3 contains 15 residues. The CDR3 region is CASSYVQGSSYEQYF. The CDR3 DNA is TGTGCCAGCAGTTACGTACAGGGGAGCTCCTACGAGCAGTACTTC.

The chain employs TRBV10-2 and TRBJ1-2; 9 bases fit TRBD1. The CDR3 has 17 residues. Looked up from germline, CDR1 is WSHSY and CDR2 is SAAADI. V lost 6 bases to trimming and J lost 6 bases; unmatched junction nucleotides: 17. CDR3 in amino acids: CASSDTGGPFIENGYTF. The CDR3 DNA reads as TGCGCCAGCAGCGATACAGGGGGCCCTTTTATTGAGAATGGCTACACCTTC.

This chain connects TRBV5-4 to TRBJ2-3; 9 bases fit TRBD1. The V segment lost 4 bases and the J segment 1 base; nucleotides outside the gene matches: 4. Germline loops: CDR1 SGHNT, CDR2 YYREEE (reference sequence). The CDR3 has 15 residues. The CDR3 region has the DNA TGTGCCAGCAGCAAACAGGGGGCTGGCACAGATACGCAGTATTTT. It encodes CASSKQGAGTDTQYF.

J is TRBJ2-1 and V is TRBV9; 8 bases line up with TRBD2. With 0 bases clipped from V and 2 bases from J, the junction kept 7 bases outside the gene matches. Germline V gene data show CDR1 as SGDLS and CDR2 as YYNGEE. The CDR3 is made up of 17 amino acids. CDR3 in amino acids: CASSVGAGGPAYNEQFF. The DNA for the CDR3 is TGTGCCAGCAGCGTAGGGGCGGGAGGACCAGCCTACAATGAGCAGTTCTTC. Variable domain in full (rest from reference TRBV9 and TRBJ2-1): DSGVTQTPKHLITATGQRVTLRCSPRSGDLSVYWYQQSLDQGLQFLIQYYNGEERAKGNILERFSAQQFPDLHSELNLSSLELGDSALYFCASSVGAGGPAYNEQFFGPGTRLTVL.

The chain recombines TRBV2 with TRBJ2-3, with a tentative D call TRBD1 (6 bases). Trimming removed 4 bases from V and 5 bases from J, with 16 bases in between. The CDR3 sequence is 15 residues long. Germline-derived CDR1 and CDR2 are SNHLY and FYNNEI. CDR3 in DNA: TGTGCCAGCAGTGTTCAGGGGAGTTGGAAAGATACGCAGTATTTT. It yields the protein CASSVQGSWKDTQYF.

This chain links TRBV28 with TRBJ2-5, with a possible D match to TRBD1 (5 bases). V shed 6 bases and J shed 4 bases, with 18 bases lying between them. From germline, CDR1 is MDHEN and CDR2 SYDVKM. There are 15 residues in the CDR3. The CDR3 DNA is TGTGCCAGCAGCCTAACGCAGGGCGTCCCAGAGACCCAGTACTTC. It codes for CASSLTQGVPETQYF. Full variable domain (remainder filled in from reference TRBV28 and TRBJ2-5): DVKVTQSSRYLVKRTGEKVFLECVQDMDHENMFWYRQDPGLGLRLIYFSYDVKMKEKGDIPEGYSVSREKKERFSLILESASTNQTSMYLCASSLTQGVPETQYFGPGTRLLVL.

The CDR3, as DNA: TGTGCCAGCAGCACCAGGGGGGGAGGAGAGACCCAGTACTTC. This encodes CASSTRGGGETQYF. The rearrangement uses TRBV7-9 and TRBJ2-5; D may be TRBD1 or TRBD2 (7 bases each). The germline gives CDR1 SEHNR, CDR2 FQNEAQ (reference sequence). The V and J ends lost 5 bases and 4 bases respectively, with 14 bases between them. CDR3 length: 14 amino acids. Full variable domain (remainder filled in from reference TRBV7-9 and TRBJ2-5): DTGVSQNPRHKITKRGQNVTFRCDPISEHNRLYWYRQTLGQGPEFLTYFQNEAQLEKSRLLSDRFSAERPKGSFSTLEIQRTEQGDSAMYLCASSTRGGGETQYFGPGTRLLVL.

The chain recombines TRBV18 with TRBJ2-3; D unclear. The germline V gene encodes CDR1 KGHSH and CDR2 LQKENI. This CDR3 has 14 residues. The V end was cut by 1 base, the J end by 2 bases, with 7 bases between. CDR3 sequence: CASSPLQNTDTQYF. DNA for the CDR3: TGTGCCAGCTCACCACTTCAGAACACAGATACGCAGTATTTT. The complete variable domain, with remaining parts taken from reference TRBV18 and TRBJ2-3, reads NAGVMQNPRHLVRRRGQEARLRCSPMKGHSHVYWYRQLPEEGLKFMVYLQKENIIDESGMPKERFSAEFPKEGPSILRIQQVVRGDSAAYFCASSPLQNTDTQYFGPGTRLTVL.

This clone is a singleton in its sample. The chain uses TRBV10-2 and TRBJ2-7; 7 nucleotides match TRBD2. The CDR3 has 14 residues. CDR1 and CDR2 (germline): WSHSY, SAAADI. J was trimmed by 6 bases and V by 10 bases; bases with no gene match: 15. The DNA for the CDR3 is TGCGCCACCAAGGCCTTGACTAGCTCGGGCGAGCAGTACTTC. Its translation: CATKALTSSGEQYF.

The chain is built from TRBV6-5 and TRBJ2-1; 8 bases match TRBD2. With V trimmed by 3 bases and J by 7 bases, 11 bases remained unmatched. From germline, CDR1 is MNHEY and CDR2 SVGAGI. The CDR3 contains 16 residues. CDR3 sequence: CASSYRPGLGGNEQFF. CDR3 nucleotide sequence: TGTGCCAGCAGTTATCGCCCGGGACTAGGGGGGAATGAGCAGTTCTTC.

J is TRBJ2-3 and V is TRBV5-1; D is unresolved. The CDR3 contains 14 residues. V was pared by 5 bases and J by 1 base, with 11 bases between. From germline, CDR1 is SGHRS and CDR2 YFSETQ. The CDR3 loop is CASRDESRTDTQYF. CDR3 coding DNA: TGCGCCAGCAGAGACGAGTCCCGCACAGATACGCAGTATTTT.

This clone appeared a single time. The rearrangement joins TRBV19 to TRBJ2-6, with 7 bases aligning to TRBD1. V lost 5 bases and J lost 4; bases outside the gene matches: 8. The CDR3 has 16 amino acids. The V gene's germline CDR1 is LNHDA and CDR2 SQIVND (reference sequence). The DNA of the CDR3 is TGTGCCAGTAGTCGCGCAGGGGGACGGGGGGCCAACGTCCTGACTTTC. Translation: CASSRAGGRGANVLTF.

V usage is TRBV15 and J usage is TRBJ2-1; D not certain. V shed 1 base and J shed 4 bases, with 11 bases lying between them. Germline CDR1 and CDR2: LNHNV and YYDKDF (reference sequence). This CDR3 is built from 15 residues. CDR3 coding DNA: TGTGCCACCAGCAGAGGCGCGGACGGATACAATGAGCAGTTCTTC. It yields the protein CATSRGADGYNEQFF.

This clone came up a few times. The chain employs TRBV7-8 and TRBJ2-7, with TRBD2 as a possible D gene (6 bases). The CDR3 sequence is 16 residues long. V shed 3 bases and J shed 4 bases, with 19 bases lying between them. Per germline, CDR1 SGHVS and CDR2 FQNEAQ. The CDR3, as DNA: TGTGCCAGCAGCTTCCCCAGCCGGGACTTAACGTACGAGCAGTACTTC. Protein: CASSFPSRDLTYEQYF.

The gene calls are TRBV28 and TRBJ2-1; TRBD2 aligns across 7 bases. CDR1 and CDR2 from the germline V gene are MDHEN and SYDVKM. V trimming: 6 bases; J trimming: 7 bases; junction bases outside the gene matches: 3. This CDR3 has 12 residues. In DNA form, the CDR3 reads TGTGCCAGCAGGCTAGCGGCGAATGAGCAGTTCTTC. Its translation is CASRLAANEQFF.

The CDR3 nucleotides are TGTGCCAGCAGTTATCGTTGGCTAGCGGGAAACAAGCAGTACTTC. Encoded protein: CASSYRWLAGNKQYF. This chain links TRBV6-5 with TRBJ2-7, with 9 bases that match TRBD2. Germline loops: CDR1 MNHEY, CDR2 SVGAGI. Trimming removed 3 bases from V and 8 bases from J; junction bases left unmatched: 11. This CDR3 contains 15 residues.

The chain combines TRBV11-2 with TRBJ2-1; 8 bases map to TRBD2. The trim removed 1 base at V and 6 bases at J, leaving 5 bases unmatched. The CDR3 is made up of 15 amino acids. Germline CDR1 reads SGHAT; CDR2 reads FQNNGV. The CDR3 sequence is CASSLASLAVNEQFF. The CDR3, as DNA: TGTGCCAGCAGCTTAGCATCACTAGCGGTCAATGAGCAGTTCTTC. Variable domain in full (rest from reference TRBV11-2 and TRBJ2-1): EAGVAQSPRYKIIEKRQSVAFWCNPISGHATLYWYQQILGQGPKLLIQFQNNGVVDDSQLPKDRFSAERLKGVDSTLKIQPAKLEDSAVYLCASSLASLAVNEQFFGPGTRLTVL.

This clone has more than one count but fewer than ten. V gene TRBV19 combines with J gene TRBJ1-5; D is uncertain. Deletions cut 6 bases from V and 0 bases from J, with 12 bases between. This CDR3 is built from 15 residues. From germline, CDR1 is LNHDA and CDR2 SQIVND (reference sequence). For the CDR3, the DNA is TGTGCCAGTAGAGAACAGCTCCATAGCAATCAGCCCCAGCATTTT. Its translation is CASREQLHSNQPQHF.

The chain links TRBV27 to TRBJ2-1; no clear D gene. The CDR3 is 11 amino acids. Deletions cut 5 bases from V and 5 bases from J, with 4 bases between. In germline, CDR1 is MNHEY, CDR2 SMNVEV (reference sequence). The CDR3 loop reads CASSENNEQFF. For the CDR3, the DNA is TGTGCCAGCAGTGAGAACAATGAGCAGTTCTTC.

The DNA for the CDR3 is TGTGCCAGCGCCCTAGATAGGGTAGACGAAAAACTGTTTTTT. It specifies CASALDRVDEKLFF. The rearrangement joins TRBV18 to TRBJ1-4; D unclear. Between the trimmed V and J ends, which lost 8 bases and 8 bases, there was a span of 18 bases. CDR1 is KGHSH, CDR2 LQKENI, per germline. The CDR3 sequence is 14 residues long.